This T cell receptor beta chain stems from a study of CXCR3-negative and CXCR3-positive naive CD8 T cells. General observations from the study: Cryopreservation partially decreased CXCR3 expression, and most assays used fresh PBMCs.

UMI-labeled 5' RACE yielded the TRB cDNA libraries. TCRdb reprocessed the 5' RACE reads; each CDR3 protein has one entry and no DNA is given. With fewer than 95,000 distinct CDR3 sequences in the sample, the ten largest clones hold approximately 1%. CDR1 is SQVTM, CDR2 ANQGSEA, per germline. CDR3 length: 11 amino acids. For this clonotype: Its antigen is undetermined.

The chain recombines TRBV29-1 with TRBJ1-2. Sample: naive CXCR3- CD8+ T cells from blood. Subset specified: CD45RO-CCR7+CD27+CD95- naive CD8+ T cells lacking CXCR3 (TNR3-). This receptor was taken from a human donor in good health. Some clones in this sample may be carry-over from other donors' samples. CDR3 region: CSVEPTNGYTF.